Listed here are 29 T cell receptor beta chains from one sample, sequenced in a study of CD8+ T cells in alopecia areata (dated by TCRdb to between 2017 and 2018). The library relied on the immunoSEQ multiplex PCR assay. For TCR sequencing, RNA was extracted from every sample and reverse transcribed into cDNA to serve as template. TCRdb stores this immuneACCESS table with in-frame sequences only. Part of the clones is absent; in the studies checked, under half of the shortfall reflects unresolved V genes, and no reason is known for the rest. Here the sample has under 350,000 clones; more than 45% occur a single time. The ten largest account for less than 2% of the sample. According to the study, the label for this sample's time point signals: roughly 24 weeks on oral tofacitinib. Read against the paper, the sample's treatment or condition label means: oral pan-JAK inhibitor, 5-10 mg twice daily. Sequencing used CD4+ T cells sorted from blood, obtained at week 24, from a patient treated with tofacitinib. The source of these receptors is a human donor with alopecia areata.

V gene TRBV7-2 combines with J gene TRBJ2-1; perhaps D is TRBD1 or TRBD2 (5 bases each). Germline-derived CDR1 and CDR2 are SGHTA and FQGNSA. The ends were cut back, 0 bases at V and 3 bases at J, with 12 bases in the middle. CDR3 length: 16 residues. CDR3 residues: CASSLALGVDYNEQFF. The CDR3 bases are TGTGCCAGCAGCTTAGCCCTGGGGGTTGACTACAATGAGCAGTTCTTC.

The J gene is TRBJ1-2, the V gene TRBV30; the D is unclear. Trimming took off 3 bases at V and 1 base at J, with 3 bases between the two ends. The CDR3 runs to 11 residues. CDR1 is GTSNPN, CDR2 SVGIG, per germline (reference sequence). The CDR3 sequence is CAWRDNYGYTF. As DNA, the CDR3 is TGTGCCTGGAGGGATAACTATGGCTACACCTTC.

The J gene is TRBJ2-7, the V gene TRBV27; D gene uncertain. The germline gives CDR1 MNHEY, CDR2 SMNVEV (reference sequence). The CDR3 has 12 amino acids. The V end was cut by 8 bases, the J end by 2 bases, with 10 bases between. The CDR3 nucleotides read TGTGCCAGCGGGATTGGGGCCTACGAGCAGTACTTC. As protein: CASGIGAYEQYF.

The V call is TRBV5-6, the J call TRBJ1-2; the D is unclear. The germline V and J ends were trimmed by 4 bases and 8 bases, with 9 bases remaining between them. The CDR3 length is 11 residues. Looked up from germline, CDR1 is SGHDT and CDR2 is YYEEEE. This CDR3 reads CASSLEAGYTF. The CDR3 nucleotides are TGTGCCAGCAGCCTGGAGGCGGGCTACACCTTC.

This rearrangement joins TRBV4-3 to TRBJ2-1; 10 bases agree with TRBD2. From germline, CDR1 is LGHNA and CDR2 YSLEER. The CDR3 loop spans 16 amino acids. V lost 5 bases, J lost 7 bases, and 11 bases stayed unmatched. CDR3 sequence: CASSSLSGGSFNEQFF. The DNA of the CDR3 is TGCGCCAGCAGCTCTCTTAGCGGGGGGTCATTTAATGAGCAGTTCTTC.

The chain carries TRBV5-8 and TRBJ1-5; TRBD1 is a possible D gene (6 bases). Trimming cost V 4 bases and J 5 bases, with 13 bases left between them. This CDR3 spans 14 amino acids. The germline V gene has CDR1 SGHTS and CDR2 YDEGEE. The DNA of the CDR3 is TGTGCCAGCAGCCTTAGGGGGGTCGATCAGCCCCAGCATTTT. It yields the protein CASSLRGVDQPQHF.

The chain has TRBV28 and TRBJ2-1; perhaps TRBD1 as D (6 bases). V lost 8 bases and J 3 bases, leaving 14 bases between the germline ends. The CDR3 runs 14 residues. Germline V gives CDR1 MDHEN, CDR2 SYDVKM. The CDR3: CASPGGINYNEQFF. The CDR3 bases are TGTGCCAGCCCTGGGGGCATCAACTACAATGAGCAGTTCTTC.

This clone came up a few times. The chain is built from TRBV27 and TRBJ1-4, with no clear D. With 1 base removed from V and 0 bases from J, the gap between germline ends came to 12 bases. Per germline, CDR1 MNHEY and CDR2 SMNVEV (reference sequence). This CDR3 contains 17 residues. DNA for the CDR3: TGTGCCAGCAGTTTATGGCCGGGATTAGCAACTAATGAAAAACTGTTTTTT. Amino acids: CASSLWPGLATNEKLFF.

This clone showed up just once. V and J are TRBV30 and TRBJ2-7, with 8 nucleotides matching TRBD1. Per germline, CDR1 GTSNPN and CDR2 SVGIG (reference sequence). The CDR3 runs to 13 residues. The junction had 3 bases not matched to a gene; V was cut back by 2 bases and J by 3 bases. The CDR3 loop is CAWSPGQGYEQYF. CDR3 bases: TGTGCCTGGAGTCCCGGACAGGGCTACGAGCAGTACTTC.

A few counts support this clone. The J gene is TRBJ2-3, the V gene TRBV29-1, with TRBD2 identical over 8 bases. Trimming cost V 4 bases and J 3 bases; bases outside gene matches: 3. Per germline, CDR1 SQVTM and CDR2 ANQGSEA. CDR3 length: 13 residues. The CDR3 protein is CSVAGLGTDTQYF. CDR3 DNA sequence: TGCAGCGTTGCGGGACTAGGGACAGATACGCAGTATTTT.

The V gene is TRBV5-1, the J gene TRBJ2-1; 8 nucleotides line up with TRBD2. Per the germline V gene, CDR1 is SGHRS and CDR2 is YFSETQ. Trimming at V came to 3 bases and at J to 4 bases, leaving 6 bases not matched to a gene. The CDR3 is 15 residues long. The CDR3 nucleotides read TGCGCCAGCAGCTGGAGCGGGGGCCGTTACAATGAGCAGTTCTTC. It codes for CASSWSGGRYNEQFF.

This clone was seen a few times. Other DNA sequences in this specimen translate into the identical CDR3. The chain links TRBV29-1 to TRBJ2-7; D may match TRBD1 or TRBD2 (5 bases each). There are 12 residues in the CDR3. Germline-derived CDR1 and CDR2 are SQVTM and ANQGSEA. V was trimmed by 4 bases and J by 1 base, leaving 8 bases between them. Written as DNA, the CDR3 is TGCAGCGTTGGGGACGGATCCTACGAGCAGTACTTC. This gives the protein CSVGDGSYEQYF.

This clone has a handful of counts. The chain employs TRBV27 and TRBJ1-2, with D tentatively TRBD1 (5 bases). CDR1 and CDR2 (germline): MNHEY, SMNVEV (reference sequence). The CDR3 sequence is 13 residues long. Trimming pared 6 bases from V and 5 bases from J, leaving 13 bases between. CDR3: CASRRDGYYGYTF. The CDR3 region has the DNA TGTGCCAGCAGGAGGGACGGTTATTATGGCTACACCTTC.

This clone was picked up one time. This rearrangement joins TRBV7-2 to TRBJ2-5; 7 bases are a match to TRBD1. The CDR3 totals 13 residues. Germline loops: CDR1 SGHTA, CDR2 FQGNSA. The J segment lost 5 bases and the V segment lost 6 bases, leaving 6 bases of the junction unmatched. CDR3 residues: CASSVTGRETQYF. The CDR3 DNA reads as TGTGCCAGCAGTGTGACAGGGCGTGAGACCCAGTACTTC.

The chain carries TRBV23-1 and TRBJ1-2; 12 bases agree with TRBD1. TRBV23-1 has ORF status, its function being uncertain. V dropped 2 bases and J dropped 7; count of bases not matched to a gene: 11. This CDR3 has 17 residues. CDR3 nucleotide sequence: TGCGCCAGCAGTCAACTCCGGGACAGGGGGCGTTTAGGTGGCTACACCTTC. Its translation: CASSQLRDRGRLGGYTF.

The V call is TRBV27, the J call TRBJ2-7; D is unresolved. The germline V gene encodes CDR1 MNHEY and CDR2 SMNVEV (reference sequence). CDR3 length: 11 amino acids. Trimming took off 5 bases at V and 0 bases at J, with 2 bases between the two ends. CDR3 region: CASSPSYEQYF. As DNA, the CDR3 is TGTGCCAGCAGTCCCTCCTACGAGCAGTACTTC.

This chain uses TRBV7-2 with TRBJ2-1; D is perhaps TRBD2 (6 bases). Trimming stripped 5 bases from V and 9 bases from J, with 14 bases between. Germline V gene lookup returns CDR1 SGHTA and CDR2 FQGNSA. The CDR3 covers 13 residues. CDR3 DNA: TGTGCCAGCAGCCCACTTGCGGGGACTGAGCAGTTCTTC. Translated: CASSPLAGTEQFF.

As regards this clone: Compared with germline, one end of the junction differs, possibly owing to a read error. This rearrangement joins TRBV7-7 to TRBJ2-3; 9 positions agree with TRBD2. There are 15 residues in the CDR3. Germline loops: CDR1 SSHAT, CDR2 FNYEAQ (reference sequence). CDR3: CASSLSGGPPDTQYF. The CDR3 nucleotides read TGTGCTAGCAGCCTAAGCGGGGGGCCACCGGATACGCAGTATTTT.

The chain employs TRBV9 and TRBJ2-5, with a tentative D call TRBD2 (7 bases). The germline V and J ends were trimmed by 0 bases and 4 bases, with 22 bases remaining between them. Germline V gene sequence: CDR1 SGDLS, CDR2 YYNGEE. The CDR3 runs to 18 residues. In nucleotides, the CDR3 is TGTGCCAGCAGCGTAGGATCCCTAGGGGGGGCTTTCGTAGAGACCCAGTACTTC. Residues: CASSVGSLGGAFVETQYF.

The chain carries TRBV30 and TRBJ2-7; D may be TRBD2 (5 bases). This CDR3 comprises 13 residues. Germline V lookup: CDR1 GTSNPN, CDR2 SVGIG (reference sequence). Trimming removed 1 base from V and 6 bases from J, with 13 bases in between. The CDR3 nucleotides read TGTGCCTGGAGTGGGAGACAACGGGGCGAGCAGTACTTC. Its translation: CAWSGRQRGEQYF.

The chain employs TRBV5-1 and TRBJ2-7; 9 bases are a match to TRBD1. This CDR3 has 15 amino acids. Germline CDR1 is SGHRS and CDR2 is YFSETQ. V dropped 7 bases and J dropped 2; count of bases not matched to a gene: 10. DNA of the CDR3: TGCGCCAGCGGAGTGGCCGGGACAGGGCCCTACGAGCAGTACTTC. Encoded protein: CASGVAGTGPYEQYF.

The rearrangement joins TRBV7-3 to TRBJ2-5, with 13 positions matching TRBD2. Germline V CDR1 and CDR2: SGHTA, FQGTGA. CDR3 size: 16 residues. After removal of 5 bases from V and 2 bases from J, the junction contained 5 bases not matched to a gene. CDR3 nucleotides: TGTGCCAGCAGCCCCCGACTAGCGGGGGGACAAGAGACCCAGTACTTC. This translates into CASSPRLAGGQETQYF. The entire variable domain, with the rest obtained from reference TRBV7-3 and TRBJ2-5, is as follows: GAGVSQTPSNKVTEKGKYVELRCDPISGHTALYWYRQSLGQGPEFLIYFQGTGAADDSGLPNDRFFAVRPEGSVSTLKIQRTERGDSAVYLCASSPRLAGGQETQYFGPGTRLLVL.

V is TRBV29-1 and J is TRBJ1-1; a weak D match, TRBD1 (6 bases). V was trimmed by 8 bases and J by 1 base, leaving 11 bases between them. The CDR3 loop spans 12 amino acids. Germline loops: CDR1 SQVTM, CDR2 ANQGSEA. The CDR3 sequence is CSQPTGNTEAFF. CDR3 nucleotides: TGCAGCCAACCGACAGGGAACACTGAAGCTTTCTTT.

The chain employs TRBV5-4 and TRBJ2-1, with 7 bases fitting TRBD2. Per germline, CDR1 SGHNT and CDR2 YYREEE (reference sequence). Trimming cost V 2 bases and J 0 bases; bases outside gene matches: 5. The CDR3 extends over 16 amino acids. The CDR3 sequence is CASSFGGGDSYNEQFF. The CDR3, as DNA: TGTGCCAGCAGCTTCGGCGGGGGTGACTCCTACAATGAGCAGTTCTTC.

A few counts support this clone. The chain joins TRBV28 to TRBJ1-1; D remains unclear. Germline V gene data show CDR1 as MDHEN and CDR2 as SYDVKM. Deletions cut 7 bases from V and 4 bases from J, with 13 bases between. The length of the CDR3 is 13 residues. The DNA for the CDR3 is TGTGCCAGCACCCGTAGGGTCCGCACTGAAGCTTTCTTT. This codes for CASTRRVRTEAFF.

V gene TRBV2 combines with J gene TRBJ1-6; 8 nucleotides match TRBD1. The ends lost 11 bases at V and 8 bases at J; junction bases unmatched: 8. CDR1 is SNHLY, CDR2 FYNNEI, per germline. There are 13 residues in the CDR3. The CDR3 here is CASREQGDSPLHF. In DNA form, the CDR3 reads TGTGCCTCTAGGGAACAGGGGGATTCACCCCTCCACTTT.

The CDR3 region has the DNA TGCAGCGTTGAAGGACCGACTAGCGCGGATACGCAGTATTTT. Translating it yields CSVEGPTSADTQYF. The chain is built from TRBV29-1 and TRBJ2-3; TRBD2 matches at 8 bases. This CDR3 spans 14 amino acids. CDR1 SQVTM and CDR2 ANQGSEA come from the germline V gene. V was pared by 1 base and J by 6 bases, with 6 bases of the junction left unmatched.

The chain couples TRBV20-1 to TRBJ2-3; D uncertain. The CDR3 length is 11 residues. Germline-derived CDR1 and CDR2 are DFQATT and SNEGSKA (reference sequence). Trimming took 3 bases from V and 2 from J, leaving 3 bases between them. CDR3: CSARDTDTQYF. Written as DNA, the CDR3 is TGCAGTGCTAGGGACACAGATACGCAGTATTTT.

The chain has TRBV27 and TRBJ1-1; tentative D call: TRBD1 (5 bases). V lost 0 bases and J lost 4, with 12 bases in between. Germline loops: CDR1 MNHEY, CDR2 SMNVEV (reference sequence). There are 15 residues in the CDR3. The CDR3 coding sequence is TGTGCCAGCAGTTTATCACGGGCAGGGACCACTGAAGCTTTCTTT. Protein product: CASSLSRAGTTEAFF.